This T cell receptor beta chain was identified in a study of T cell changes during pregnancy in multiple sclerosis. Looked up from germline, CDR1 is SGHNT and CDR2 is YENEEA. There are 15 residues in the CDR3. Trimming removed 4 bases from V and 5 bases from J, with 17 bases in between. Some clones are missing from TCRdb's copy, which holds only in-frame ones; the method was immunoSEQ multiplex PCR. The profile shows roughly 110,000 clones, 75% to 95% of them singletons. The material was peripheral blood, obtained before pregnancy. The TCR was taken from a female donor with multiple sclerosis, enrolled in a pregnancy study. This chain joins TRBV11-3 and TRBJ2-5, with a weak D call TRBD1 (7 bases). DNA for the CDR3: TGTGCCAGCAGCTCCCCCCTCTCAGGGGGGGAGACCCAGTACTTC. It translates to CASSSPLSGGETQYF. Full variable domain (remainder filled in from reference TRBV11-3 and TRBJ2-5): EAGVVQSPRYKIIEKKQPVAFWCNPISGHNTLYWYLQNLGQGPELLIRYENEEAVDDSQLPKDRFSAERLKGVDSTLKIQPAELGDSAVYLCASSSPLSGGETQYFGPGTRLLVL.